Presented here are 28 T cell receptor beta chains from one specimen sequenced in a study of T cell clonotyping in hematopoietic cell transplantation. TCRdb's copy holds only in-frame clones and misses some; the assay was immunoSEQ multiplex PCR. The data hold around 13,000 clones, with about four fifths observed a single time. Sequencing used PBMCs, obtained 100 days after allogeneic stem cell transplant. Source of these receptors: a female patient in her thirties or forties who had an allogeneic stem cell transplant from a related donor, so T cells may come from the graft donor. Some clones in this sample may be carry-over from other donors' samples.

The genes are TRBV11-2 and TRBJ1-5, with no clear D. V dropped 0 bases and J dropped 3 bases, with 3 bases sitting between them. Germline values: CDR1 SGHAT, CDR2 FQNNGV. CDR3 length: 13 amino acids. CDR3 DNA: TGTGCCAGCAGCTTAGACCACAATCAGCCCCAGCATTTT. Its protein product is CASSLDHNQPQHF.

This chain uses TRBV27 with TRBJ1-5; TRBD1 is a possible D gene (5 bases). Trimming left V 8 bases short and J 4 bases short, with 12 bases between. The CDR3 sequence is 13 residues long. In germline, CDR1 is MNHEY, CDR2 SMNVEV (reference sequence). The DNA for the CDR3 is TGTGCCAGCTCCATGGGGCGGAATCAGCCCCAGCATTTT. Residues: CASSMGRNQPQHF.

The V and J genes are TRBV11-2 and TRBJ2-6; D call uncertain. Germline assignment: CDR1 SGHAT and CDR2 FQNNGV. CDR3 size: 15 residues. V lost 0 bases to trimming and J lost 1 base, with 4 bases between them. The CDR3: CASSLEASGANVLTF. The CDR3 coding sequence is TGTGCCAGCAGCTTAGAGGCTTCTGGGGCCAACGTCCTGACTTTC.

CDR3 in DNA: TGTGCCAGCAGACCAGGGGGGGGTCCTCGAGGTGGCTACACCTTC. Protein sequence: CASRPGGGPRGGYTF. V usage is TRBV6-5 and J usage is TRBJ1-2, with 7 nucleotides matching TRBD1. J gave up 7 bases and V 6 bases, and 14 bases lay outside the gene matches. The germline V gene encodes CDR1 MNHEY and CDR2 SVGAGI. This CDR3 is 15 amino acids long.

The chain is built from TRBV19 and TRBJ2-2; D is unresolved. V lost 5 bases and J 6 bases, leaving 13 bases between the germline ends. Germline lookup yields CDR1 LNHDA and CDR2 SQIVND (reference sequence). The length of the CDR3 is 14 residues. Here the CDR3 reads CASSVALGAGELFF. The CDR3 nucleotides read TGTGCCAGTAGTGTCGCGTTAGGCGCCGGGGAGCTGTTTTTT.

The CDR3, as DNA: TGCGCCAGCACGGTCCCTAGCGGCGGGGGGTACGAGCAGTACTTC. It specifies CASTVPSGGGYEQYF. V gene TRBV10-2 combines with J gene TRBJ2-7; TRBD2 matches 8 bases. Germline CDR1 reads WSHSY; CDR2 reads SAAADI. V lost 7 bases to trimming and J lost 4 bases; unmatched junction nucleotides: 12. This CDR3 is built from 15 residues.

This chain connects TRBV25-1 to TRBJ2-7; maybe TRBD1 (6 bases). Trimming shortened V by 1 base and J by 3 bases, and 16 bases separated the two germline ends. CDR1 and CDR2 from the germline V gene are MGHDK and SYGVNS. This CDR3 is 16 amino acids long. The CDR3 nucleotides are TGTGCCAGCAGTGAATCGTGGGACACGGACCTCTACGAGCAGTACTTC. Amino acids: CASSESWDTDLYEQYF.

The CDR3 nucleotides are TGTGCCAGCAGTGAATATGCGGTTCGGACCGATGGCTACACCTTC. It yields the protein CASSEYAVRTDGYTF. V gene TRBV25-1 combines with J gene TRBJ1-2; D is undetermined. Trimming left V 0 bases short and J 6 bases short, with 14 bases between. CDR3 size: 15 residues. Germline lookup yields CDR1 MGHDK and CDR2 SYGVNS.

V and J are TRBV30 and TRBJ1-1; 7 bases are shared with TRBD1. CDR1 and CDR2 (germline): GTSNPN, SVGIG (reference sequence). This CDR3 region has 14 residues. Germline trimming cut 5 bases from V and 8 bases from J; bases unmatched to any gene: 14. The CDR3 nucleotides read TGTGCCTGGGGCCGGGACAGTGCGGGCCTAGAAGCTTTCTTT. Protein product: CAWGRDSAGLEAFF.

This chain connects TRBV4-2 to TRBJ2-7, with D perhaps TRBD1 (5 bases). The ends were cut back, 4 bases at V and 0 bases at J, with 13 bases in the middle. The CDR3 length is 15 residues. Germline lookup yields CDR1 LGHNA and CDR2 YNFKEQ. The CDR3, as DNA: TGTGCCAGCAGCCCTCGTTTAGGGGACTCCTACGAGCAGTACTTC. It specifies CASSPRLGDSYEQYF.

This clone is a singleton in its sample. The rearrangement uses TRBV11-2 and TRBJ2-5; D call uncertain. V dropped 3 bases and J dropped 5 bases, with 22 bases sitting between them. The germline CDR1 and CDR2 sequences are SGHAT and FQNNGV. The CDR3 consists of 17 residues. In nucleotides, the CDR3 is TGTGCCAGCAGCTTCGGAACCGGCTCTTCGCAGAAGGAGACCCAGTACTTC. This translates into CASSFGTGSSQKETQYF.

The V and J genes are TRBV13 and TRBJ2-7; 7 nucleotides align to TRBD1. The V gene's germline CDR1 is PRHDT and CDR2 FYEKMQ (reference sequence). The V gene end was trimmed by 5 bases and the J gene end by 2 bases; junction bases not matched to a gene: 3. The CDR3 length is 13 residues. CDR3 nucleotides: TGTGCCAGCAGCGGGACAGATGCCTACGAGCAGTACTTC. Translated, it gives CASSGTDAYEQYF. Variable domain in full (rest from reference TRBV13 and TRBJ2-7): AAGVIQSPRHLIKEKRETATLKCYPIPRHDTVYWYQQGPGQDPQFLISFYEKMQSDKGSIPDRFSAQQFSDYHSELNMSSLELGDSALYFCASSGTDAYEQYFGPGTRLTVT.

The J gene is TRBJ2-7, the V gene TRBV4-3; 7 nucleotides align to TRBD1. The junction had 7 bases not matched to a gene; V was cut back by 3 bases and J by 2 bases. Germline CDR1 reads LGHNA; CDR2 reads YSLEER. The CDR3 totals 15 residues. CDR3 sequence reads: CASSHRQGGPYEQYF. The CDR3 DNA follows: TGCGCCAGCAGCCACAGACAGGGTGGACCCTACGAGCAGTACTTC.

The gene calls are TRBV30 and TRBJ2-1; TRBD1 aligns across 9 bases. CDR1 and CDR2 from the germline V gene are GTSNPN and SVGIG (reference sequence). The V and J ends lost 6 bases and 2 bases, in that order; junction bases with no gene match: 8. This CDR3 is built from 15 residues. CDR3 amino acids: CACPRTGDPYNEQFF. The CDR3 coding sequence is TGTGCCTGCCCGCGGACAGGGGACCCCTACAATGAGCAGTTCTTC.

The chain links TRBV4-1 to TRBJ2-3, with D tentatively TRBD2 (6 bases). Trimming cost V 0 bases and J 9 bases, with 10 bases left between them. Germline V gene lookup returns CDR1 MGHRA and CDR2 YSYEKL. There are 13 residues in the CDR3. CDR3 amino acids: CASSQEAGRTQYF. The CDR3, as DNA: TGCGCCAGCAGCCAAGAAGCCGGGAGAACGCAGTATTTT.

This clone occurred once. The chain carries TRBV5-1 and TRBJ1-1, with D perhaps matching TRBD1 (6 bases). There are 17 residues in the CDR3. Trimming removed 4 bases at V and 0 bases at J, with 19 bases between. The germline gives CDR1 SGHRS, CDR2 YFSETQ. CDR3 coding DNA: TGCGCCAGCAGCCGCGGGGGGGGCAATACTCTGAACACTGAAGCTTTCTTT. Translation gives CASSRGGGNTLNTEAFF.

V usage is TRBV4-1 and J usage is TRBJ2-7; 9 positions match TRBD1. V shed 3 bases and J 5 bases; nucleotides not matched to a gene: 8. Germline V gene data show CDR1 as MGHRA and CDR2 as YSYEKL. The CDR3 has 15 amino acids. This chain's CDR3 is CASSQVGTGNDEQYF. In DNA form, the CDR3 reads TGCGCCAGCAGCCAGGTCGGGACAGGGAACGACGAGCAGTACTTC.

CDR3 amino acids: CASSRGGMNTEAFF. CDR3 nucleotides: TGTGCCAGCAGCCGTGGGGGAATGAACACTGAAGCTTTCTTT. The chain joins TRBV14 to TRBJ1-1, with a weak D call TRBD1 (5 bases). Germline assignment: CDR1 SGHDN and CDR2 FVKESK. V was cut by 4 bases and J by 0 bases, with 9 bases left in between. This CDR3 has 14 amino acids.

The V gene is TRBV29-1, the J gene TRBJ1-2, with D maybe TRBD1 (5 bases). Germline-derived CDR1 and CDR2 are SQVTM and ANQGSEA. V lost 3 bases to trimming and J lost 4 bases, with 9 bases between them. The CDR3 consists of 12 residues. The CDR3 DNA reads as TGCAGCGTTGAGCGGGGCACCTATGGCTACACCTTC. Protein sequence: CSVERGTYGYTF. The full variable domain, completed using reference TRBV29-1 and TRBJ1-2, is SAVISQKPSRDICQRGTSLTIQCQVDSQVTMMFWYRQQPGQSLTLIATANQGSEATYESGFVIDKFPISRPNLTFSTLTVSNMSPEDSSIYLCSVERGTYGYTFGSGTRLTVV.

The CDR3 sequence is CASSLEAGGAIGYTF. CDR3 coding DNA: TGTGCCAGCAGCTTAGAGGCAGGGGGCGCGATCGGCTACACCTTC. The chain employs TRBV7-6 and TRBJ1-2, with TRBD1 matching 8 bases. Germline lookup yields CDR1 SGHVS and CDR2 FNYEAQ. The CDR3 sequence is 15 residues long. Unmatched junction bases numbered 9, after V lost 1 base and J lost 8 bases.

The V and J genes are TRBV2 and TRBJ2-2, with TRBD2 identical over 11 bases. Germline V gene sequence: CDR1 SNHLY, CDR2 FYNNEI. With V trimmed by 8 bases and J by 8 bases, 10 bases remained unmatched. The CDR3 extends over 15 amino acids. The CDR3 loop is CASGGTSGRVGELFF. The DNA for the CDR3 is TGTGCCAGCGGGGGAACTAGCGGGAGAGTGGGGGAGCTGTTTTTT.

The rearrangement links TRBV6-1 to TRBJ1-1, with TRBD1 identical over 8 bases. The CDR3 loop spans 16 amino acids. V was clipped by 0 bases and J by 4 bases; unmatched bases: 7. In germline, CDR1 is MNHNS, CDR2 SASEGT. CDR3 sequence: CASSEADWGTGTEAFF. For the CDR3, the DNA is TGTGCCAGCAGTGAAGCGGATTGGGGGACAGGCACTGAAGCTTTCTTT.

The chain combines TRBV25-1 with TRBJ1-2; D may be TRBD1 (5 bases). CDR3 size: 18 residues. Germline CDR1 reads MGHDK; CDR2 reads SYGVNS. V was clipped by 5 bases and J by 8 bases, with 30 bases between them. In nucleotides, the CDR3 is TGTGCCAGCAGTACTACTCCAAAACCGGGACGCCAGCTCAGGGGCTACACCTTC. It translates to CASSTTPKPGRQLRGYTF.

The chain carries TRBV6-7 and TRBJ1-2, with D perhaps TRBD1 (5 bases). TRBV6-7 is filed as an ORF, its function uncertain. This CDR3 contains 15 residues. Trimming shortened V by 7 bases and J by 4 bases, and 19 bases separated the two germline ends. For the CDR3, the DNA is TGTGCCAGCATAAAGAGGGAAAGGGACGGCTATGGCTACACCTTC. Encoded protein: CASIKRERDGYGYTF.

As to this clone: One junction end disagrees with the germline gene, perhaps due to a read error. The rearrangement uses TRBV7-7 and TRBJ1-1; D is unresolved. This CDR3 comprises 13 residues. Germline-derived CDR1 and CDR2 are SSHAT and FNYEAQ (reference sequence). This chain's CDR3 is CASSTGLNTEAFF. The DNA of the CDR3 is TGTGCTAGCAGCACGGGCCTGAACACTGAAGCTTTCTTT. Looking up the rest from reference TRBV7-7 and TRBJ1-1 gives the full variable domain: GAGVSQSPRYKVTKRGQDVTLRCDPISSHATLYWYQQALGQGPEFLTYFNYEAQPDKSGLPSDRFSAERPEGSISTLTIQRTEQRDSAMYRCASSTGLNTEAFFGQGTRLTVV.

The J gene is TRBJ1-2, the V gene TRBV15; D may be TRBD1 (6 bases). V lost 0 bases, J lost 6 bases, and 8 bases lay in between. This CDR3 has 13 residues. Germline V lookup: CDR1 LNHNV, CDR2 YYDKDF (reference sequence). The CDR3 region has the DNA TGTGCCACCAGCAGAGAGGAGGGGGATGGCTACACCTTC. This sequence encodes CATSREEGDGYTF.

The chain joins TRBV5-1 to TRBJ2-5; TRBD2 aligns across 14 bases. From germline, CDR1 is SGHRS and CDR2 YFSETQ. V dropped 0 bases and J dropped 4; count of bases not matched to a gene: 5. The CDR3 spans 17 residues. The CDR3 region is CASSLAGLAGGGETQYF. The CDR3 coding sequence is TGCGCCAGCAGCTTGGCCGGACTAGCGGGAGGAGGAGAGACCCAGTACTTC.

V usage is TRBV30 and J usage is TRBJ1-2; a possible D gene is TRBD1 (6 bases). This CDR3 comprises 11 residues. Trimming shortened V by 7 bases and J by 3 bases, and 9 bases separated the two germline ends. Germline V gene sequence: CDR1 GTSNPN, CDR2 SVGIG (reference sequence). CDR3 sequence: CAYPGDYGYTF. CDR3 in DNA: TGTGCCTACCCAGGGGACTATGGCTACACCTTC. Full variable domain (missing parts from reference TRBV30 and TRBJ1-2): SQTIHQWPATLVQPVGSPLSLECTVEGTSNPNLYWYRQAAGRGLQLLFYSVGIGQISSEVPQNLSASRPQDRQFILSSKKLLLSDSGFYLCAYPGDYGYTFGSGTRLTVV.